This T cell receptor (beta chain) emerged from a study of shared clonotypes between healthy human individuals. This CDR3 spans 16 amino acids. Germline CDR1 and CDR2: LGHNA and YNFKEQ. V was pared by 1 base and J by 5 bases, with 8 bases of the junction left unmatched. Method: immunoSEQ multiplex PCR; TCRdb's copy keeps in-frame clones and lacks some. This sample carries 2 million to 2.5 million clones, approximately 94% of them seen once, and the ten largest clones take over 0.1%. The chain is built from TRBV4-2 and TRBJ2-5; 9 bases line up with TRBD2. This receptor was identified in a young man in good health. Sequencing was performed on naive CD4+ T cells sorted from blood. Subset: CD45RA+ positively selected. The CDR3 region is CASSQVAGGPLETQYF. CDR3 DNA: TGTGCCAGCAGCCAAGTTGCGGGGGGGCCGTTGGAGACCCAGTACTTC.